Presented here are 17 T cell receptor beta chains from one specimen sequenced in a study of blood T cell repertoires in COVID-19 (dated by TCRdb to between 2020 and 2021). The library was built by means of the immunoSEQ multiplex PCR assay. TCRdb carries this immuneACCESS record with in-frame sequences only. Its versions omit some clonotypes, under half of them owing to an unresolved V gene in the studies checked, with the rest unexplained. The sample table lists more than 6,500 clones, 80% to 90% of them with a count of one. The ten largest clones represent about 4.7% of the sample. The sample consisted of peripheral blood. The receptors come from a man older than 75 with active COVID-19.

This rearrangement joins TRBV7-8 to TRBJ1-1; D is undetermined. CDR3 length equals 14 residues. Deletions cut 5 bases from V and 6 bases from J, with 16 bases between. Looked up from germline, CDR1 is SGHVS and CDR2 is FQNEAQ. CDR3 loop: CASSPDSHAAEAFF. DNA for the CDR3: TGTGCCAGCAGCCCTGACTCCCATGCCGCTGAAGCTTTCTTT. Full variable domain (outside the CDR3, taken from reference TRBV7-8 and TRBJ1-1): GAGVSQSPRYKVAKRGQDVALRCDPISGHVSLFWYQQALGQGPEFLTYFQNEAQLDKSGLPSDRFFAERPEGSVSTLKIQRTQQEDSAVYLCASSPDSHAAEAFFGQGTRLTVV.

The chain carries TRBV5-1 and TRBJ1-2, with D uncertain. Looked up from germline, CDR1 is SGHRS and CDR2 is YFSETQ. Trimming pared 4 bases from V and 2 bases from J, leaving 12 bases between. The CDR3 contains 14 residues. The CDR3 region is CASSTRTGNYGYTF. The CDR3 DNA is TGCGCCAGCAGCACGCGGACGGGAAACTATGGCTACACCTTC. Filled out from reference TRBV5-1 and TRBJ1-2, the complete variable domain reads KAGVTQTPRYLIKTRGQQVTLSCSPISGHRSVSWYQQTPGQGLQFLFEYFSETQRNKGNFPGRFSGRQFSNSRSEMNVSTLELGDSALYLCASSTRTGNYGYTFGSGTRLTVV.

The rearrangement uses TRBV28 and TRBJ2-1; TRBD2 agrees at 11 bases. The CDR3 contains 16 residues. The V segment lost 4 bases and the J segment 7 bases; nucleotides outside the gene matches: 9. Germline CDR1 MDHEN, CDR2 SYDVKM. CDR3 bases: TGTGCCAGCAGTTCCGCCGTAGCGGGAGGGTCGAATGAGCAGTTCTTC. Translation: CASSSAVAGGSNEQFF.

The genes are TRBV18 and TRBJ1-2; possibly TRBD1 for D (5 bases). Germline CDR1 reads KGHSH; CDR2 reads LQKENI. The CDR3 is 13 residues long. V lost 6 bases and J 4 bases, leaving 12 bases between the germline ends. CDR3 nucleotides: TGTGCCAGCTCCCCGGGGGATGGCTATGGCTACACCTTC. Protein: CASSPGDGYGYTF.

The chain combines TRBV6-5 with TRBJ2-3; TRBD1 matches at 7 bases. This CDR3 region has 15 residues. Unmatched junction bases numbered 6, after V lost 6 bases and J lost 0 bases. Germline loops: CDR1 MNHEY, CDR2 SVGAGI. Here the CDR3 reads CASRTRGRSTDTQYF. CDR3 in DNA: TGTGCCAGCAGGACCAGGGGGAGAAGCACAGATACGCAGTATTTT.

This rearrangement joins TRBV28 to TRBJ2-3; 8 nucleotides agree with TRBD2. CDR1 and CDR2 from the germline V gene are MDHEN and SYDVKM. The CDR3 runs to 14 residues. The V segment lost 6 bases and the J segment 4 bases; nucleotides outside the gene matches: 6. Written as DNA, the CDR3 is TGTGCCAGCAGCAATCGGGAGGGCCCAGATACGCAGTATTTT. It is translated as CASSNREGPDTQYF.

The chain couples TRBV1 to TRBJ2-5; the tabulated D call, TRBD1, remains unverified against the DNA. TRBV1 is listed as a pseudogene. This CDR3 comprises 16 residues. The CDR3 coding sequence is TGCACCAGCAGCCAAGATGAGGCCAGGGTAAAAGAGACCCAGTACTTC. Amino acids: CTSSQDEARVKETQYF.

V and J are TRBV27 and TRBJ1-1; 7 bases match TRBD1. This CDR3 is built from 13 residues. Germline-derived CDR1 and CDR2 are MNHEY and SMNVEV (reference sequence). V lost 5 bases to trimming and J lost 0 bases; unmatched junction nucleotides: 0. The CDR3 bases are TGTGCCAGCAGTGGGACAGTGAACACTGAAGCTTTCTTT. Encoded protein: CASSGTVNTEAFF.

Here the CDR3 reads CASSSSGRTSEQFF. The CDR3 nucleotides read TGTGCCAGCAGCTCTTCGGGCCGGACTAGTGAGCAGTTCTTC. V and J are TRBV7-2 and TRBJ2-1; 7 bases agree with TRBD2. V was clipped by 4 bases and J by 9 bases; unmatched bases: 9. Looked up from germline, CDR1 is SGHTA and CDR2 is FQGNSA. This CDR3 region has 14 residues.

This rearrangement joins TRBV3-1 (or the pseudogene TRBV3-2) to TRBJ2-1, with TRBD2 matching over 11 bases. Germline V gene lookup returns CDR1 LGHDT and CDR2 YNNKEL (reference sequence). The V segment lost 4 bases and the J segment 7 bases; nucleotides outside the gene matches: 6. CDR3 size: 15 residues. CDR3 coding DNA: TGTGCCAGCAGCCCCACTAGCGGGAGTATGAATGAGCAGTTCTTC. Its protein is CASSPTSGSMNEQFF.

This rearrangement joins TRBV24-1 to TRBJ2-2; 10 positions match TRBD1. Per the germline V gene, CDR1 is KGHDR and CDR2 is SFDVKD. Germline trimming cut 5 bases from V and 4 bases from J; bases unmatched to any gene: 9. CDR3 length equals 17 residues. The CDR3 region has the DNA TGTGCCACCAGTGCCCCGCCTGGGACAGGGGTCACCGGGGAGCTGTTTTTT. Its translation is CATSAPPGTGVTGELFF.

V and J are TRBV20-1 and TRBJ2-1; tentatively, D is TRBD1 or TRBD2 (6 bases each). This CDR3 comprises 12 residues. The V and J ends lost 3 bases and 8 bases respectively, with 11 bases between them. From germline, CDR1 is DFQATT and CDR2 SNEGSKA (reference sequence). The CDR3: CSASGGRDEQFF. The DNA of the CDR3 is TGCAGTGCTAGTGGGGGGCGCGATGAGCAGTTCTTC.

The CDR3 loop reads CASSLLGSSSTDTQYF. CDR3 nucleotide sequence: TGTGCCAGCAGTTTATTGGGCAGCTCTAGCACAGATACGCAGTATTTT. This chain joins TRBV27 and TRBJ2-3; D not resolved. The CDR3 is 16 amino acids. V lost 1 base and J 0 bases, leaving 11 bases between the germline ends. Germline CDR1 reads MNHEY; CDR2 reads SMNVEV (reference sequence).

The rearrangement uses TRBV7-8 and TRBJ2-1, with 7 bases lining up with TRBD2. In germline, CDR1 is SGHVS, CDR2 FQNEAQ. With 1 base clipped from V and 2 bases from J, the junction kept 5 bases outside the gene matches. This CDR3 is 16 amino acids long. The CDR3 reads CASSLEAGVAYNEQFF. The CDR3 coding sequence is TGTGCCAGCAGCTTAGAGGCGGGAGTGGCCTACAATGAGCAGTTCTTC.

The chain has TRBV20-1 and TRBJ2-7; possibly TRBD1 for D (6 bases). The germline V gene encodes CDR1 DFQATT and CDR2 SNEGSKA (reference sequence). Trimming removed 3 bases at V and 1 base at J, with 13 bases between. The length of the CDR3 is 14 residues. The CDR3 region is CSASKDSLSYEQYF. DNA of the CDR3: TGCAGTGCTAGTAAGGACAGCCTTTCCTACGAGCAGTACTTC.

The chain employs TRBV3-1 (or the pseudogene TRBV3-2) and TRBJ1-6, with D perhaps matching TRBD1 (5 bases). The CDR3 length is 14 residues. V dropped 8 bases and J dropped 10 bases, with 18 bases sitting between them. Germline assignment: CDR1 LGHDT and CDR2 YNNKEL (reference sequence). Here the CDR3 DNA reads TGTGCCAGCGCCTCCCGGGAGTGGGGCTCACCCCTCCACTTT. It is translated as CASASREWGSPLHF.

The chain is built from TRBV14 and TRBJ2-1; D is unresolved. The length of the CDR3 is 13 residues. Germline CDR1 SGHDN, CDR2 FVKESK. Trimming cost V 5 bases and J 6 bases, with 11 bases left between them. The DNA of the CDR3 is TGTGCCAGCAGCGGGCAGTTGACCAATGAGCAGTTCTTC. Residues: CASSGQLTNEQFF.